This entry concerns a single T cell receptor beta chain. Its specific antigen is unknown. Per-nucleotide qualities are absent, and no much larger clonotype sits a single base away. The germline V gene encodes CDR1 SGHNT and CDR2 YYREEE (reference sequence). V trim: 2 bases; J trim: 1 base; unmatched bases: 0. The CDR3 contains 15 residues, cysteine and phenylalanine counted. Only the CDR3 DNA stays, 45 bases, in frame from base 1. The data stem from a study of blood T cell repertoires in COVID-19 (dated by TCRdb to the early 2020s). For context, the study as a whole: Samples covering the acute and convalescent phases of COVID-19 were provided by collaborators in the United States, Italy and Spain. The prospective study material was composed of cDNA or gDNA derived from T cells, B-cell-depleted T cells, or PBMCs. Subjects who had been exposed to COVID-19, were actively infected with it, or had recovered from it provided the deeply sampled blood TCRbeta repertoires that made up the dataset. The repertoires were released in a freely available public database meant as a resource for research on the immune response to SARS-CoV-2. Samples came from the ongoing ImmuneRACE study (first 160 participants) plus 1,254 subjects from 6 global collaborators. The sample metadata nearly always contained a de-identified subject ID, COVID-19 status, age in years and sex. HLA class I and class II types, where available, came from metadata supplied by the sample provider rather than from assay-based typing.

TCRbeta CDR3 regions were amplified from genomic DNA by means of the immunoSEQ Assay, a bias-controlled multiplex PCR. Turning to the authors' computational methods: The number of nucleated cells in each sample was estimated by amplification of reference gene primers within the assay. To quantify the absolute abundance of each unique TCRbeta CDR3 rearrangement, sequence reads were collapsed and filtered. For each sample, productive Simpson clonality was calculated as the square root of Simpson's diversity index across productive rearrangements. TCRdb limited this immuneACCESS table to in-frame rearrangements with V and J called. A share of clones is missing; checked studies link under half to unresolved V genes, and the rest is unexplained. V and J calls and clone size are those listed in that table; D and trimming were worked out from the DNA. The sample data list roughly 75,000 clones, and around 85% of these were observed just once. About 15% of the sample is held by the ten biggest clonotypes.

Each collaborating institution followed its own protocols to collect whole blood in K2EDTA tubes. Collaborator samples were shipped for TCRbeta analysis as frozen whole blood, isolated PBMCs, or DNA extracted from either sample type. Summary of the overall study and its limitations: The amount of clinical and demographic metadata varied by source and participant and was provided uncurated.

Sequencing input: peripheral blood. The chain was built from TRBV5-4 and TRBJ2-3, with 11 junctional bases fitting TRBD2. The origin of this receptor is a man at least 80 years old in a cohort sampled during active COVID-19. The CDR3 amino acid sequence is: CASSFSGGGTDTQYF. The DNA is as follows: TGTGCCAGCAGCTTTAGCGGGGGGGGCACAGATACGCAGTATTTT.